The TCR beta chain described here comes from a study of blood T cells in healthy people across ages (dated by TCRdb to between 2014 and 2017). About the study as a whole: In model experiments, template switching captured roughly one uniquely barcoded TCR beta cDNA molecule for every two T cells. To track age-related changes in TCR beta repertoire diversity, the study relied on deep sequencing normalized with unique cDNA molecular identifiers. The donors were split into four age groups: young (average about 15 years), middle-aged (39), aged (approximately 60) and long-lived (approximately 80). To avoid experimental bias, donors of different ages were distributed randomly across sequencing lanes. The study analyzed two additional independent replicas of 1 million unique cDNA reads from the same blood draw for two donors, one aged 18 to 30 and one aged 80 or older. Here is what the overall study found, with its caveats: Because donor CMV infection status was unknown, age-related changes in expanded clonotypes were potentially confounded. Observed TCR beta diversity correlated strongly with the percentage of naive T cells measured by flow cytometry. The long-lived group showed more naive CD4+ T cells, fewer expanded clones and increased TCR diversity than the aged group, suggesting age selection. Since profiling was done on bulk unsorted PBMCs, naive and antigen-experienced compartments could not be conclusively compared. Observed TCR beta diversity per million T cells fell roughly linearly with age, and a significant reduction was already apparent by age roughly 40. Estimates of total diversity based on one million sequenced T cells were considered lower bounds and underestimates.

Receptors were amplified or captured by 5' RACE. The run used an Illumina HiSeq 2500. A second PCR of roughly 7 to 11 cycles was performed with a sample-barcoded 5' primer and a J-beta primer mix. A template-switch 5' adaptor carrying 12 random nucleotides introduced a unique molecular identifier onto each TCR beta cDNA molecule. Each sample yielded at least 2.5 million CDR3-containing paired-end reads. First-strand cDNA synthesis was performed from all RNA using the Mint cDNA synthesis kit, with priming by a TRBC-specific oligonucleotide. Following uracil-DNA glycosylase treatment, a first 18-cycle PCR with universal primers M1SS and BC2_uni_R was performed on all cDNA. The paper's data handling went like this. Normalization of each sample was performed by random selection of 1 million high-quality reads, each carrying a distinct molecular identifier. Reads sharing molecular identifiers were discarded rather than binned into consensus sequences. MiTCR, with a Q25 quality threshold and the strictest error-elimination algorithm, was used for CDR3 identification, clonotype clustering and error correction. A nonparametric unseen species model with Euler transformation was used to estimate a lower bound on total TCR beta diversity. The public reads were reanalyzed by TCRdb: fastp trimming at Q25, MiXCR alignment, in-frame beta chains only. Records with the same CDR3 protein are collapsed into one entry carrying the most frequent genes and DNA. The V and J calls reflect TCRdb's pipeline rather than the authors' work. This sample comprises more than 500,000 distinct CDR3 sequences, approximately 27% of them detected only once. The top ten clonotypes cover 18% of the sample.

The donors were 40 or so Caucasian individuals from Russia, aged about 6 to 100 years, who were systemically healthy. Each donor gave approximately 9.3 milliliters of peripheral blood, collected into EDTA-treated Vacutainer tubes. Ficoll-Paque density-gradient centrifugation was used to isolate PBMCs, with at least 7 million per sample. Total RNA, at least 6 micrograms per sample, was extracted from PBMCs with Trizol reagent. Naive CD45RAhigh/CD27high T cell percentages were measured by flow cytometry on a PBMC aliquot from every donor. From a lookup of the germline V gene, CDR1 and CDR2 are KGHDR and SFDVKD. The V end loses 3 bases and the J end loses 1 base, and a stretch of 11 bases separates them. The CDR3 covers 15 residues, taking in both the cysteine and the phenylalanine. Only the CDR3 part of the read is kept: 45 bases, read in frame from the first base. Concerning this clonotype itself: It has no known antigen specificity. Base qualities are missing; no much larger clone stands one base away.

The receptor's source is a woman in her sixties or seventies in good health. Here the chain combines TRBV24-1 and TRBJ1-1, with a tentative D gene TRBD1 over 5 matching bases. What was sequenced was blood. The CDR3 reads CATSDGRGQNTEAFF. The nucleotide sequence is TGTGCCACCAGTGATGGTAGGGGTCAGAACACTGAAGCTTTCTTT.